This TCR beta chain is from a study of blood T cell repertoires in COVID-19. The method was immunoSEQ multiplex PCR; TCRdb's version includes in-frame clones alone and lacks a portion of them. This sample has roughly 30,000 clones; roughly 87% occur once, and the top ten carry under 55%. Trimming removed 5 bases at V and 6 bases at J, with 7 bases between. CDR3 size: 12 residues. Germline CDR1 and CDR2: SGHTA and FQGNSA. Sequencing input: peripheral blood. The sequence derives from a human donor with acute or convalescent COVID-19. The donor label of this sample is uncertain. The rearrangement joins TRBV7-2 to TRBJ2-2; no definite D call. The CDR3 region is CASSALAGELFF. CDR3 in DNA: TGTGCCAGCAGCGCACTTGCCGGGGAGCTGTTTTTT. Drawing the rest from reference TRBV7-2 and TRBJ2-2, the complete variable domain is GAGVSQSPSNKVTEKGKDVELRCDPISGHTALYWYRQSLGQGLEFLIYFQGNSAPDKSGLPSDRFSAERTGGSVSTLTIQRTQQEDSAVYLCASSALAGELFFGEGSRLTVL.